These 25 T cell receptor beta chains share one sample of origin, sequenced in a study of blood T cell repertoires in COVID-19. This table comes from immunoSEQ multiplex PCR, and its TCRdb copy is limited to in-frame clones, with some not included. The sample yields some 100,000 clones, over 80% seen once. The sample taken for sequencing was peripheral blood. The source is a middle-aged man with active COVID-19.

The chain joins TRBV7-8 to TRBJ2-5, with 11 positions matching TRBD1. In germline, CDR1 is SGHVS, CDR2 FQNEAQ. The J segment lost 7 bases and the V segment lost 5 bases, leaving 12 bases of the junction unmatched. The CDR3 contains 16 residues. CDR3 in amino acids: CASSPRTGGLPGTQYF. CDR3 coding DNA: TGTGCCAGCAGCCCCCGGACAGGGGGCTTGCCGGGGACCCAGTACTTC. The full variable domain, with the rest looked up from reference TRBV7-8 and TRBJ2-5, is GAGVSQSPRYKVAKRGQDVALRCDPISGHVSLFWYQQALGQGPEFLTYFQNEAQLDKSGLPSDRFFAERPEGSVSTLKIQRTQQEDSAVYLCASSPRTGGLPGTQYFGPGTRLLVL.

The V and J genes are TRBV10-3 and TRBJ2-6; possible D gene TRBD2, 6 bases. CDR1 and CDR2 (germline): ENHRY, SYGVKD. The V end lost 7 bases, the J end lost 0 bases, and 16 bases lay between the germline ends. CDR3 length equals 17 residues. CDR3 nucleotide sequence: TGTGCCATCACGGATAGCGGCCAAAGCTCTGGGGCCAACGTCCTGACTTTC. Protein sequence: CAITDSGQSSGANVLTF.

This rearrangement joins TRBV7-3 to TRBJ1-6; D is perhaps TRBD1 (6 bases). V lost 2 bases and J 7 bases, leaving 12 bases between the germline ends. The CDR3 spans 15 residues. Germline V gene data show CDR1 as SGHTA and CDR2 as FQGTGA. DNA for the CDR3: TGTGCCAGCAGCTTATGGGCAGGGGCAAATTCACCCCTCCACTTT. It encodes CASSLWAGANSPLHF.

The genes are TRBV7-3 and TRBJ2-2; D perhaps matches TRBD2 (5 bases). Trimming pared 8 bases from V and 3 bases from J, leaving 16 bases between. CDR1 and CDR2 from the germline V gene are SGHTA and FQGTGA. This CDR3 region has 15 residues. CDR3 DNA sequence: TGTGCCAGCGCCCCAAATAGCGTAGACACCGGGGAGCTGTTTTTT. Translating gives CASAPNSVDTGELFF.

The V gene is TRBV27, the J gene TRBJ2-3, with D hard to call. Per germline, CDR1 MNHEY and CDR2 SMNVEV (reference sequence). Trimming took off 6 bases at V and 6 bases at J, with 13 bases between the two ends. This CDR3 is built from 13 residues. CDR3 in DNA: TGTGCCAGCAGCCAATCTCAACGGGATACGCAGTATTTT. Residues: CASSQSQRDTQYF.

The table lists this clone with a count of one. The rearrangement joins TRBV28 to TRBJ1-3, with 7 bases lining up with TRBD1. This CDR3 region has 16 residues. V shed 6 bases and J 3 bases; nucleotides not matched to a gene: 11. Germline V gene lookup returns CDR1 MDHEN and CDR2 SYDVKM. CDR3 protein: CASSLPRGPFGNTIYF. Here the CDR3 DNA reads TGTGCCAGCAGCCTACCTAGGGGGCCCTTTGGAAACACCATATATTTT.

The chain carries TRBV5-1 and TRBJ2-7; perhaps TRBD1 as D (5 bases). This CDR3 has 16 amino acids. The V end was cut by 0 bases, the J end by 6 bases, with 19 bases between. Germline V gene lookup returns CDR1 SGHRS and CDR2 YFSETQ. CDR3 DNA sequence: TGCGCCAGCAGCTTGGCCTTAGGCTCTCAAGGGGCCGAGCAGTACTTC. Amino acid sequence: CASSLALGSQGAEQYF.

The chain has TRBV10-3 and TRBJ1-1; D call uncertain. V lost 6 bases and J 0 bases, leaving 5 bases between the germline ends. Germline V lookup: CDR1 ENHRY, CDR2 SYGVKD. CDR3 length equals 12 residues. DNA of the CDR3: TGTGCCATCAGCGACATGAACACTGAAGCTTTCTTT. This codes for CAISDMNTEAFF.

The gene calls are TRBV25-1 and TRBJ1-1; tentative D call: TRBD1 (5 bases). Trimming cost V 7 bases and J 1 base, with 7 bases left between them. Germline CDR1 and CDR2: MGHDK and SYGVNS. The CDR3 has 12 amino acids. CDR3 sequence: CASKGQNTEAFF. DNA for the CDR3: TGTGCCAGCAAAGGACAGAACACTGAAGCTTTCTTT.

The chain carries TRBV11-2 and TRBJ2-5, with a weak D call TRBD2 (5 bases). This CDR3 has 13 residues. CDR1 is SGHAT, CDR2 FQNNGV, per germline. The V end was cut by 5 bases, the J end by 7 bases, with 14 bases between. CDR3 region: CASSATGVGTQYF. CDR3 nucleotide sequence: TGTGCCAGCAGCGCCACCGGGGTCGGGACCCAGTACTTC.

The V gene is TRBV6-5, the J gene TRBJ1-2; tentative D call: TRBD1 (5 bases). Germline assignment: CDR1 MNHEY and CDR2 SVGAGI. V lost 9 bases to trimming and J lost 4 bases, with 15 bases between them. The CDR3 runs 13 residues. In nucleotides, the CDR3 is TGTGCCAGTGACTTGGGGGGTGGCTATGGCTACACCTTC. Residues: CASDLGGGYGYTF.

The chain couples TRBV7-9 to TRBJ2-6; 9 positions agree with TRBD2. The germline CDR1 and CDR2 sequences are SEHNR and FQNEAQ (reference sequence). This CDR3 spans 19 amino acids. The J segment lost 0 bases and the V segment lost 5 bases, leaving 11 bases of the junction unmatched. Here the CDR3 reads CASSPPRVAGASGANVLTF. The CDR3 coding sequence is TGTGCCAGCAGCCCCCCCCGTGTAGCGGGAGCCTCTGGGGCCAACGTCCTGACTTTC.

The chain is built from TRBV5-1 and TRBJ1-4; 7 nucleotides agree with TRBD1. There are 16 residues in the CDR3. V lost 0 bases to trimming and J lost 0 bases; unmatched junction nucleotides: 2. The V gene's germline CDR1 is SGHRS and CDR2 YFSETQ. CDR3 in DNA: TGCGCCAGCAGCTTGGACAGGGGACCAACTAATGAAAAACTGTTTTTT. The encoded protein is CASSLDRGPTNEKLFF. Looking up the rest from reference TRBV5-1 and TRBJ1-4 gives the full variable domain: KAGVTQTPRYLIKTRGQQVTLSCSPISGHRSVSWYQQTPGQGLQFLFEYFSETQRNKGNFPGRFSGRQFSNSRSEMNVSTLELGDSALYLCASSLDRGPTNEKLFFGSGTQLSVL.

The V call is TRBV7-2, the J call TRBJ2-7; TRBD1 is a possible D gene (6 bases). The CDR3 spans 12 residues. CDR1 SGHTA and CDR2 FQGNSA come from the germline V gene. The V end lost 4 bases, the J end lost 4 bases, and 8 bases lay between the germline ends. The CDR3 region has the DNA TGTGCCAGCAGCTCAACAGGGTACGAGCAGTACTTC. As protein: CASSSTGYEQYF.

The CDR3 DNA sequence: TGTGCCTGGAGTTATGGACTAGCGGGAGAGGGGACCCAGTACTTC. Translation: CAWSYGLAGEGTQYF. V usage is TRBV30 and J usage is TRBJ2-5, with 13 bases aligning to TRBD2. Germline assignment: CDR1 GTSNPN and CDR2 SVGIG (reference sequence). V lost 2 bases to trimming and J lost 7 bases; unmatched junction nucleotides: 7. The CDR3 sequence is 15 residues long.

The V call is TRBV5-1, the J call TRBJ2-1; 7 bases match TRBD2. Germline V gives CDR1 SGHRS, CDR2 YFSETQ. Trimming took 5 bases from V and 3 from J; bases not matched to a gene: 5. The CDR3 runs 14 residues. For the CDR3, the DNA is TGCGCCAGCAGAGGGGAGGGTTTCTACAATGAGCAGTTCTTC. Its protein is CASRGEGFYNEQFF.

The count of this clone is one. The CDR3 DNA follows: TGTGCCAGCAGCCTGCAACAGGGGGGGAGCACTGAAGCTTTCTTT. Translation: CASSLQQGGSTEAFF. The gene calls are TRBV6-5 and TRBJ1-1; TRBD1 matches 8 bases. Trimming at V came to 6 bases and at J to 4 bases, leaving 10 bases not matched to a gene. This CDR3 comprises 15 residues. Germline V gene lookup returns CDR1 MNHEY and CDR2 SVGAGI.

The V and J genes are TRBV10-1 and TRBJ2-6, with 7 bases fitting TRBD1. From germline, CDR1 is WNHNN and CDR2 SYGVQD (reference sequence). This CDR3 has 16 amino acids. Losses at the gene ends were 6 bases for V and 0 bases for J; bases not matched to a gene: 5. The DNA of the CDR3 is TGCGCCAGCAGCCGGGACAGTGGCTCTGGGGCCAACGTCCTGACTTTC. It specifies CASSRDSGSGANVLTF.

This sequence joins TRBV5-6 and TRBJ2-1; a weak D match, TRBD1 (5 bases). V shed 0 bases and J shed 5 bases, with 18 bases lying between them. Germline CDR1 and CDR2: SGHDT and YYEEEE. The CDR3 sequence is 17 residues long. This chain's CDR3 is CASSLGYYLRADNEQFF. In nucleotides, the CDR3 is TGTGCCAGCAGCTTGGGGTACTACCTCAGGGCCGACAATGAGCAGTTCTTC.

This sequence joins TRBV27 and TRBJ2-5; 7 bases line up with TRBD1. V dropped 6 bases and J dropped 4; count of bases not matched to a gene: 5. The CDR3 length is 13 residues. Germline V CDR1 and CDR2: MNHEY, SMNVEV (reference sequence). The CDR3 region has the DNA TGTGCCAGCAGCCGCTCAGGGGGAGAGACCCAGTACTTC. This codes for CASSRSGGETQYF.

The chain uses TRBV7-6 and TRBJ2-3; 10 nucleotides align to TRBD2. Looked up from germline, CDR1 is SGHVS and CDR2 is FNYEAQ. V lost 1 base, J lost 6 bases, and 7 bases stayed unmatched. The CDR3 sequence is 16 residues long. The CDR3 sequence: CASSLGLAGAGDTQYF. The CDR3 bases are TGTGCCAGCAGCTTAGGACTAGCGGGTGCTGGGGATACGCAGTATTTT.

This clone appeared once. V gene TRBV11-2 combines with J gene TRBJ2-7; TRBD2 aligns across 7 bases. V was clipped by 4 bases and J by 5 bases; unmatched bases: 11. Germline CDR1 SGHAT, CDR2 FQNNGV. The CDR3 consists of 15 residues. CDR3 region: CASSWDGAGVNEQYF. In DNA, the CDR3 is TGTGCCAGCAGCTGGGATGGGGCGGGAGTTAACGAGCAGTACTTC. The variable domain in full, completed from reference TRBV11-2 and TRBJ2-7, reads EAGVAQSPRYKIIEKRQSVAFWCNPISGHATLYWYQQILGQGPKLLIQFQNNGVVDDSQLPKDRFSAERLKGVDSTLKIQPAKLEDSAVYLCASSWDGAGVNEQYFGPGTRLTVT.

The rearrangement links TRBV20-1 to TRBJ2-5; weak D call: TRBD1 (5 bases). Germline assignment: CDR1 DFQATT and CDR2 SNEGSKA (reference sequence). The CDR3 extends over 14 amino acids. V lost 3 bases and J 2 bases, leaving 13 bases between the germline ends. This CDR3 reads CSASADSQQETQYF. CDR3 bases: TGCAGTGCTAGTGCAGACAGCCAACAAGAGACCCAGTACTTC.

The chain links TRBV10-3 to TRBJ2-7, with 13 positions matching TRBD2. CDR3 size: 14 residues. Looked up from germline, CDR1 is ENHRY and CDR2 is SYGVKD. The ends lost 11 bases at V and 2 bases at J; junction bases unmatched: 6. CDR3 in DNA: TGTGCCTCAAGGACTAGCGGGAGAACCTACGAGCAGTACTTC. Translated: CASRTSGRTYEQYF.

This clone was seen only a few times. CDR3 in amino acids: CASSQGGGLPQPQHF. The CDR3 DNA is TGTGCCAGCAGCCAAGGGGGGGGCCTCCCGCAGCCCCAGCATTTT. This chain joins TRBV3-1 (or the pseudogene TRBV3-2) and TRBJ1-5; weak D call: TRBD1 (6 bases). The germline CDR1 and CDR2 sequences are LGHDT and YNNKEL (reference sequence). The CDR3 is 15 amino acids. V dropped 1 base and J dropped 7 bases, with 14 bases sitting between them.